Below are 24 T cell receptor beta chains sequenced from a single sample in a study of T cells in Graves' hyperthyroidism and ophthalmopathy. What was amplified from RNA transcripts were TCR beta CDR3 regions. The HTBI primer set was used in a first-round RT-PCR of the TCR CDR3. TCRdb re-analysed the multiplex PCR reads in MiXCR, keeping a single row per CDR3 protein. The data show fewer than 700,000 distinct CDR3 sequences, around 15% seen once. Material for sequencing was blood. The receptor set was obtained from a woman in her twenties or thirties with Graves' hyperthyroidism.

This chain's CDR3 is CASSDPLAKNIQYF. In DNA, the CDR3 is TGTGCCAGCTCCGACCCTCTAGCCAAAAACATTCAGTACTTC. The genes are TRBV12-3 or TRBV12-4 and TRBJ2-4; D unclear. The CDR3 runs to 14 residues. Trimming cost V 8 bases and J 0 bases, with 11 bases left between them.

Ten or more counts support this clonotype. The gene calls are TRBV28 and TRBJ2-4; TRBD1 agrees at 7 bases. Germline CDR1 MDHEN, CDR2 SYDVKM. CDR3 length: 13 amino acids. The ends lost 4 bases at V and 9 bases at J; junction bases unmatched: 6. The CDR3 DNA is TGTGCCAGCAGTTACAGGGGAACGGGCATTCAGTACTTC. Protein: CASSYRGTGIQYF.

This clonotype has at least ten counts. The V and J genes are TRBV6-2 or TRBV6-3 and TRBJ2-2, with a possible D match to TRBD1 (6 bases). CDR3 length equals 13 residues. Germline CDR1 reads MNHEY; CDR2 reads SVGEGT. V lost 11 bases and J 2 bases, leaving 12 bases between the germline ends. The CDR3 here is CAGRTANTGELFF. DNA of the CDR3: TGTGCCGGCCGGACAGCTAACACCGGGGAGCTGTTTTTT.

This clonotype was recorded at least ten times. The rearrangement links TRBV28 to TRBJ2-3; D is undetermined. The germline gives CDR1 MDHEN, CDR2 SYDVKM. Trimming cost V 7 bases and J 1 base, with 9 bases left between them. This CDR3 spans 13 amino acids. The CDR3 protein is CASNGRGTDTQYF. The CDR3 DNA follows: TGTGCCAGCAACGGCCGGGGCACAGATACGCAGTATTTT.

This clonotype has ten or more counts. The rearrangement uses TRBV11-2 and TRBJ2-3; 14 positions agree with TRBD2. V lost 5 bases, J lost 5 bases, and 15 bases stayed unmatched. The CDR3 loop spans 19 amino acids. Germline values: CDR1 SGHAT, CDR2 FQNNGV. The CDR3 protein is CASSLTPTPGLAGEDTQYF. In DNA, the CDR3 is TGTGCCAGCAGCCTGACCCCGACTCCGGGACTAGCGGGAGAAGATACGCAGTATTTT. The full variable domain, rest sourced from reference TRBV11-2 and TRBJ2-3, is EAGVAQSPRYKIIEKRQSVAFWCNPISGHATLYWYQQILGQGPKLLIQFQNNGVVDDSQLPKDRFSAERLKGVDSTLKIQPAKLEDSAVYLCASSLTPTPGLAGEDTQYFGPGTRLTVL.

In its sample, this clonotype was seen a few times. The chain recombines TRBV20-1 with TRBJ2-5; D is ambiguous. The germline V gene encodes CDR1 DFQATT and CDR2 SNEGSKA (reference sequence). Trimming left V 4 bases short and J 3 bases short, with 9 bases between. This CDR3 has 12 amino acids. CDR3 region: CSATRPEETQYF. CDR3 nucleotide sequence: TGCAGTGCTACCCGTCCTGAAGAGACCCAGTACTTC.

This clonotype was detected many times. The chain joins TRBV7-2 to TRBJ1-4, with unresolved D. The CDR3 runs 13 residues. Germline-derived CDR1 and CDR2 are SGHTA and FQGNSA. Between the trimmed V and J ends, which lost 1 base and 5 bases, there was a span of 5 bases. The CDR3 region is CASSLEHNEKLFF. The CDR3 coding sequence is TGTGCCAGCAGCTTAGAACACAATGAAAAACTGTTTTTT. Based on the CDR3 plus reference TRBV7-2 and TRBJ1-4, the full variable domain is GAGVSQSPSNKVTEKGKDVELRCDPISGHTALYWYRQSLGQGLEFLIYFQGNSAPDKSGLPSDRFSAERTGGSVSTLTIQRTQQEDSAVYLCASSLEHNEKLFFGSGTQLSVL.

V gene TRBV9 combines with J gene TRBJ1-5; D unresolved. This CDR3 region has 14 residues. V was pared by 0 bases and J by 5 bases, with 9 bases between. From germline, CDR1 is SGDLS and CDR2 YYNGEE. CDR3 sequence (DNA): TGTGCCAGCAGCGTAGCGGGTGATCATCAGCCCCAGCATTTT. Its translation is CASSVAGDHQPQHF. Variable domain in full (rest from reference TRBV9 and TRBJ1-5): DSGVTQTPKHLITATGQRVTLRCSPRSGDLSVYWYQQSLDQGLQFLIQYYNGEERAKGNILERFSAQQFPDLHSELNLSSLELGDSALYFCASSVAGDHQPQHFGDGTRLSIL.

A few counts support this clonotype. The rearrangement links TRBV20-1 to TRBJ2-1, with unresolved D. The V and J ends lost 0 bases and 0 bases respectively, with 12 bases between them. The CDR3 has 16 residues. Germline CDR1 DFQATT, CDR2 SNEGSKA (reference sequence). The DNA for the CDR3 is TGCAGTGCTAGAGATCGACGGGCATACTCCTACAATGAGCAGTTCTTC. Translated: CSARDRRAYSYNEQFF.

The chain couples TRBV12-3 or TRBV12-4 to TRBJ2-7, with D possibly matching TRBD2 (6 bases). V lost 1 base and J 2 bases, leaving 12 bases between the germline ends. The CDR3 has 15 amino acids. CDR3 DNA: TGTGCCAGCAGTTTAGGGGCGGGACCCGCCTACGAGCAGTACTTC. Protein sequence: CASSLGAGPAYEQYF.

This clonotype was observed many times. The chain joins TRBV5-1 to TRBJ2-7, with 12 bases aligning to TRBD2. CDR1 is SGHRS, CDR2 YFSETQ, per germline. CDR3 length: 14 amino acids. Trimming took 5 bases from V and 6 from J; bases not matched to a gene: 6. CDR3 nucleotides: TGCGCCAGCAGACCAGGGACTAGCGGGTTCGAGCAGTACTTC. It codes for CASRPGTSGFEQYF.

In the case of this clonotype: This is likely a read error, given that the CDR3 carries no conserved phenylalanine or tryptophan at its end. The chain has TRBV7-3 and TRBJ2-1; 8 bases are shared with TRBD2. Per the germline V gene, CDR1 is SGHTA and CDR2 is FQGTGA. The trim removed 3 bases at V and 3 bases at J, leaving 4 bases unmatched. The CDR3 has 15 residues. The CDR3 DNA is TGTGCCAGCAGCTTGCTAGCGGGCCTCTACAATGAGCAGTTCTCC. Its translation is CASSLLAGLYNEQFS.

The sample holds many counts of this clonotype. This chain uses TRBV11-2 with TRBJ2-7; D possibly uses TRBD1 or TRBD2 (5 bases each). Germline assignment: CDR1 SGHAT and CDR2 FQNNGV. V lost 3 bases to trimming and J lost 6 bases, with 15 bases between them. This CDR3 contains 14 residues. Written as DNA, the CDR3 is TGTGCCAGCAGCTTTATGAGGGGTTCCGGCGAGCAGTACTTC. Translated, it gives CASSFMRGSGEQYF.

The sample holds many counts of this clonotype. The CDR3 DNA sequence: TGTGCCAGTAAAGGGTACAGGGGACGCAACACTGAAGCTTTCTTT. Residues: CASKGYRGRNTEAFF. V usage is TRBV19 and J usage is TRBJ1-1; 7 positions match TRBD1. The CDR3 runs to 15 residues. V lost 7 bases and J lost 2; bases outside the gene matches: 10. CDR1 is LNHDA, CDR2 SQIVND, per germline (reference sequence).

The chain is built from TRBV5-4 and TRBJ2-1, with D possibly being TRBD2 (6 bases). Germline V gene lookup returns CDR1 SGHNT and CDR2 YYREEE (reference sequence). The length of the CDR3 is 14 residues. V gave up 2 bases and J gave up 8 bases, with 14 bases separating them. The CDR3 DNA sequence: TGTGCCAGCAGCTTCGGCGGGACGGACGATGAGCAGTTCTTC. Its translation: CASSFGGTDDEQFF.

The chain is built from TRBV4-1 and TRBJ2-5, with 10 bases lining up with TRBD2. Germline V gene data show CDR1 as MGHRA and CDR2 as YSYEKL. The CDR3 length is 18 residues. The V segment lost 0 bases and the J segment 2 bases; nucleotides outside the gene matches: 9. CDR3 sequence (DNA): TGCGCCAGCAGCCAAGAAGCGAGCGGGAGGGCCGGGCAAGAGACCCAGTACTTC. The encoded protein is CASSQEASGRAGQETQYF.

This clonotype has just a few counts. The V call is TRBV12-3 or TRBV12-4, the J call TRBJ1-2; TRBD1 aligns across 8 bases. Trimming took 6 bases from V and 7 from J; bases not matched to a gene: 7. CDR3 length: 13 residues. The CDR3 nucleotides are TGTGCCAGCAGCCTCAGGGGGCCAGGTGGCTACACCTTC. Amino acids: CASSLRGPGGYTF.

In this sample, this clonotype turned up many times. This chain joins TRBV12-3 or TRBV12-4 and TRBJ1-6; possible D gene TRBD1, 6 bases. The CDR3 is 15 amino acids. V was pared by 4 bases and J by 7 bases, with 14 bases between. The CDR3 sequence: CASSSQGLVNSPLHF. DNA of the CDR3: TGTGCCAGCAGTTCCCAGGGGTTGGTCAATTCACCCCTCCACTTT.

Only a few counts were recorded for this clonotype. DNA for the CDR3: TGCAGTGCTCCTAGGACAGGGCATCAGCCCCAGCATTTT. Translated, it gives CSAPRTGHQPQHF. V gene TRBV20-1 combines with J gene TRBJ1-5; TRBD1 aligns across 8 bases. The CDR3 runs to 13 residues. Germline V CDR1 and CDR2: DFQATT, SNEGSKA (reference sequence). J gave up 5 bases and V 5 bases, and 5 bases lay outside the gene matches.

This clonotype was observed a handful of times. The rearrangement uses TRBV2 and TRBJ2-3; D ambiguous. V gave up 7 bases and J gave up 2 bases, with 13 bases separating them. Germline V gene sequence: CDR1 SNHLY, CDR2 FYNNEI. This CDR3 has 14 residues. The CDR3 DNA is TGTGCCAGCAAGGAAGGCAGAAACACAGATACGCAGTATTTT. Residues: CASKEGRNTDTQYF.

This chain uses TRBV13 with TRBJ2-1; TRBD1 matches 9 bases. CDR3 length: 16 amino acids. Germline CDR1 and CDR2: PRHDT and FYEKMQ (reference sequence). V dropped 11 bases and J dropped 0; count of bases not matched to a gene: 11. CDR3 DNA: TGTGCCTCAGGGGACAGGGCTCCAAGCTCCTACAATGAGCAGTTCTTC. Translated, it gives CASGDRAPSSYNEQFF. The complete variable domain, with remaining parts taken from reference TRBV13 and TRBJ2-1, reads AAGVIQSPRHLIKEKRETATLKCYPIPRHDTVYWYQQGPGQDPQFLISFYEKMQSDKGSIPDRFSAQQFSDYHSELNMSSLELGDSALYFCASGDRAPSSYNEQFFGPGTRLTVL.

There are a few counts of this clonotype. The rearrangement uses TRBV4-3 and TRBJ2-7; TRBD2 aligns across 13 bases. The trim removed 0 bases at V and 5 bases at J, leaving 13 bases unmatched. Germline V lookup: CDR1 LGHNA, CDR2 YSLEER. The CDR3 sequence is 19 residues long. Here the CDR3 DNA reads TGCGCCAGCAGCCAAGATTATCGGTCGGGACTAGCGGGAAATCACGAGCAGTACTTC. Translated, it gives CASSQDYRSGLAGNHEQYF.

This clonotype was found a few times. V and J are TRBV7-9 and TRBJ2-1; 7 positions match TRBD2. CDR3 length: 13 residues. Germline V gene sequence: CDR1 SEHNR, CDR2 FQNEAQ (reference sequence). Trimming cost V 8 bases and J 7 bases; bases outside gene matches: 8. The DNA for the CDR3 is TGTGCCAGCGGGAGGGCCGAAATGAATGAGCAGTTCTTC. It specifies CASGRAEMNEQFF. Full variable domain (missing parts from reference TRBV7-9 and TRBJ2-1): DTGVSQNPRHKITKRGQNVTFRCDPISEHNRLYWYRQTLGQGPEFLTYFQNEAQLEKSRLLSDRFSAERPKGSFSTLEIQRTEQGDSAMYLCASGRAEMNEQFFGPGTRLTVL.

This clonotype showed up just a few times. The chain recombines TRBV27 with TRBJ1-1, with 7 positions matching TRBD1. The CDR3 is made up of 16 amino acids. With 7 bases clipped from V and 5 bases from J, the junction kept 16 bases outside the gene matches. The V gene's germline CDR1 is MNHEY and CDR2 SMNVEV (reference sequence). This CDR3 is CASTADRVGRSTEAFF. The CDR3 nucleotides read TGTGCCAGCACCGCCGACAGGGTAGGTCGGTCGACTGAAGCTTTCTTT.